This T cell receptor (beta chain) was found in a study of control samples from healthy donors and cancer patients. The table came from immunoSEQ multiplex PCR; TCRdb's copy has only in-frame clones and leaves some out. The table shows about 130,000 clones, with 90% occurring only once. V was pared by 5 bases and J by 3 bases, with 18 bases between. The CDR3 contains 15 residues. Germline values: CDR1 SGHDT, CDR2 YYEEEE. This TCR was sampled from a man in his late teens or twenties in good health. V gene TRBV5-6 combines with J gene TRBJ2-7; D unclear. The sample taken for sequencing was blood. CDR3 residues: CASSWTAVKNYEQYV. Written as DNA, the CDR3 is TGTGCCAGCAGTTGGACGGCGGTGAAAAACTACGAGCAGTACGTC.